The clone carrying this TCR beta chain was counted only a few times. Semi-nested PCR with Nested Universal Primer A followed constant-region reverse priming of full-length variable regions. TCRdb recomputed calls from the 5' RACE reads with MiXCR, one row per CDR3 protein. The sample has 62,000 or so distinct CDR3 sequences; 20% to 25% are singletons. Germline-derived CDR1 and CDR2 are DFQATT and SNEGSKA (reference sequence). J gave up 0 bases and V 0 bases, and 5 bases lay outside the gene matches. The CDR3 is 16 amino acids. The chain carries TRBV20-1 and TRBJ2-1, with 7 positions matching TRBD2. Sequencing was carried out using memory CD4+ T cells sorted from a lymph node. The subset was: memory CD4+ T cells, CD4+CD45RO+CD25-. This receptor was obtained from a female donor with breast cancer. The CDR3 DNA reads as TGCAGTGCTAGAGAACCGCGGGAGTTCTCCTACAATGAGCAGTTCTTC. It yields the protein CSAREPREFSYNEQFF.